Listed below are T cell receptor beta chains from one sample, sequenced in a study of T cell responses to AZD1222 COVID-19 vaccine. Clones were sequenced by immunoSEQ multiplex PCR, and TCRdb holds only the in-frame ones, with some missing. Among more than 150,000 clones listed, less than 95% were seen once. The sample was peripheral blood, taken on day 0 of AZD1222 vaccination. The receptors stem from an adult in good health. Both conserved end residues are part of each CDR3. The order of the fields is J gene, V gene, clone size, D gene, CDR3 protein, CDR3 DNA. A D gene is named only where the DNA matches it firmly. Clone size, where shown, is once, few, many, or a class for clones that have expanded.

TRBJ2-3	TRBV27	NA	NA	CASSLSAYGGTDTQYF	TGTGCCAGCAGTTTATCGGCGTACGGGGGTACAGATACGCAGTATTTT
TRBJ1-2	TRBV6-5	NA	NA	CASSYDGYGYTF	TGTGCCAGCAGTTACGACGGCTATGGCTACACCTTC
TRBJ2-3	TRBV19	NA	NA	CASRGPTDTQYF	TGTGCCAGTCGGGGACCCACAGATACGCAGTATTTT
TRBJ1-2	TRBV28	NA	NA	CASSPPQGYYGYTF	TGTGCCAGCAGTCCTCCACAGGGTTACTATGGCTACACCTTC
TRBJ1-1	TRBV14	NA	NA	CASSHARLRGTEAFF	TGTGCCAGCAGCCATGCCCGCCTCAGGGGCACTGAAGCTTTCTTT
TRBJ2-3	TRBV30	NA	NA	CVAGFTDTQYF	TGTGTTGCGGGGTTCACAGATACGCAGTATTTT
TRBJ1-2	TRBV19	once	NA	CASRGLANYGYTF	TGTGCCAGTAGGGGCTTGGCGAACTATGGCTACACCTTC
TRBJ1-5	TRBV18	NA	NA	CASSPVLGKDQPQHF	TGTGCCAGCTCACCAGTTTTGGGGAAAGATCAGCCCCAGCATTTT
TRBJ2-5	TRBV11-2	NA	NA	CASSLYSETQYF	TGTGCCAGCAGCTTATATAGCGAGACCCAGTACTTC
TRBJ2-5	TRBV27	NA	TRBD2	CASSPGGETQYF	TGTGCCAGCAGCCCGGGGGGGGAGACCCAGTACTTC
TRBJ2-3	TRBV10-3	NA	NA	CAIAATGRADTQYF	TGTGCCATCGCCGCGACAGGGAGGGCAGATACGCAGTATTTT
TRBJ1-2	TRBV4-1	NA	NA	CASSHDYPGDRVQLGYTF	TGCGCCAGCAGCCACGACTATCCGGGAGATCGAGTGCAACTTGGCTACACCTTC
TRBJ1-4	TRBV6-5	NA	NA	CASRGEGYNEKLFF	TGTGCCAGCAGGGGGGAAGGATATAATGAAAAACTGTTTTTT
TRBJ1-1	TRBV7-9	NA	TRBD1	CASSRHRGRLSEAFF	TGTGCCAGCAGCCGACACAGGGGGCGTTTGTCTGAAGCTTTCTTT
TRBJ1-2	TRBV14	NA	NA	CASSRQTNYGYTF	TGTGCCAGCAGTCGACAGACTAACTATGGCTACACCTTC
TRBJ2-1	TRBV2	NA	NA	CASSIGGLYNEQFF	TGTGCCAGCAGTATTGGGGGCCTATACAATGAGCAGTTCTTC
TRBJ2-5	TRBV7-7	NA	TRBD2	CASSVRLAGLSETQYF	TGTGCCAGCAGCGTAAGACTAGCGGGACTCTCAGAGACCCAGTACTTC
TRBJ1-5	TRBV5-5	NA	NA	CASKNFPYSNQPQHF	TGTGCCAGCAAGAATTTCCCCTATAGCAATCAGCCCCAGCATTTT
TRBJ2-5	TRBV5-4	NA	NA	CASSPIREETQYF	TGTGCCAGCAGTCCTATTAGGGAAGAGACCCAGTACTTC
TRBJ1-2	TRBV2	NA	NA	CASSVRTPPDGYTF	TGTGCCAGCAGTGTACGAACACCACCCGATGGCTACACCTTC
TRBJ2-7	TRBV11-2	NA	NA	CASSPGWTKGSYEQYF	TGTGCCAGCAGCCCTGGATGGACTAAGGGAAGCTACGAGCAGTACTTC
TRBJ2-2	TRBV6-2/TRBV6-3	few	TRBD2	CASSQGLAGPGELFF	TGTGCCAGCAGCCAGGGACTAGCGGGCCCCGGGGAGCTGTTTTTT
TRBJ1-4	TRBV6-1	once	TRBD1	CASSESWQGDRPEKLFF	TGTGCCAGCAGTGAATCATGGCAGGGGGACCGTCCGGAAAAACTGTTTTTT
TRBJ2-5	TRBV5-1	NA	TRBD2	CASSLSGSWETQYF	TGCGCCAGCAGCTTGAGCGGGAGCTGGGAGACCCAGTACTTC
TRBJ2-5	TRBV5-6	NA	NA	CASSSVSGETQYF	TGTGCCAGCAGCTCAGTCAGCGGAGAGACCCAGTACTTC
TRBJ2-1	TRBV7-9	NA	NA	CASTSIGGYNEQFF	TGTGCCAGCACCTCAATAGGGGGATACAATGAGCAGTTCTTC
TRBJ1-2	TRBV27	NA	TRBD1	CASSFSPAGGEYGYTF	TGTGCCAGCAGTTTTTCCCCGGCAGGGGGCGAATATGGCTACACCTTC
TRBJ1-5	TRBV30	NA	NA	CAWSVGRYSNQPQHF	TGTGCCTGGAGTGTGGGCAGGTATAGCAATCAGCCCCAGCATTTT
TRBJ2-6	TRBV4-1	NA	TRBD2	CASRPAGGSGANVLTF	TGCGCCAGCAGACCGGCGGGGGGCTCTGGGGCCAACGTCCTGACTTTC
TRBJ2-5	TRBV5-1	NA	NA	CASSSSGPGETQYF	TGCGCCAGCAGCTCTTCGGGCCCTGGGGAGACCCAGTACTTC
TRBJ2-7	TRBV27	NA	NA	CASSREGYYEQYF	TGTGCCAGCAGCAGAGAGGGATACTACGAGCAGTACTTC
TRBJ1-1	TRBV5-1	NA	TRBD1	CASSLGDRNKAFF	TGCGCCAGCAGCTTGGGGGACAGAAACAAAGCTTTCTTT
TRBJ2-3	TRBV9	NA	NA	CASSADPYTQYF	TGTGCCAGCAGTGCCGACCCGTATACGCAGTATTTT
TRBJ2-1	TRBV13	NA	TRBD2	CASSPGVAGVAPYNEQFF	TGTGCCAGCAGCCCTGGGGTAGCGGGAGTTGCCCCCTACAATGAGCAGTTCTTC
TRBJ1-4	TRBV11-2	NA	NA	CASSLAVGSEKLFF	TGTGCCAGCAGCTTAGCGGTAGGGTCCGAAAAACTGTTTTTT
TRBJ1-1	TRBV28	NA	NA	CASSLQGRNTEAFF	TGTGCCAGCAGTTTACAGGGAAGGAACACTGAAGCTTTCTTT
TRBJ1-5	TRBV23-1	NA	NA	CASSRIGTSYSNQPQHF	TGCGCCAGCAGTCGAATAGGGACGAGCTATAGCAATCAGCCCCAGCATTTT